The 21 T cell receptor beta chains below all came from one sample that was sequenced in a study of T cell changes during pregnancy in multiple sclerosis (dated by TCRdb to the late 2010s). Library generation was performed with the immunoSEQ multiplex PCR assay. The table was pulled from immuneACCESS by TCRdb, which kept in-frame rearrangements only. Such tables lose some clones; where checked, under half of the loss comes from unresolved V genes, and the rest has no known cause. This sample gives about 79,000 clones in total; around 95% of them show up just once. About 0.72% of the sample is in the top ten clones. The sequencing here drew on peripheral blood, taken in the second trimester of pregnancy. All receptors come from a female donor in good health, enrolled as a control in a pregnancy study.

The chain links TRBV10-3 to TRBJ1-4; perhaps TRBD1 as D (6 bases). V shed 6 bases and J shed 0 bases, with 8 bases lying between them. The CDR3 loop spans 14 amino acids. Germline assignment: CDR1 ENHRY and CDR2 SYGVKD. CDR3 bases: TGTGCCATCAGCAGGGGCGCAACTAATGAAAAACTGTTTTTT. Amino acid sequence: CAISRGATNEKLFF.

The chain has TRBV11-1 and TRBJ2-2, with 8 bases lining up with TRBD2. Germline V gives CDR1 SGHAT, CDR2 FQDESV (reference sequence). The CDR3 consists of 19 residues. Trimming removed 1 base from V and 3 bases from J; junction bases left unmatched: 13. This CDR3 is CASSLDPGLETLDTGELFF. In DNA form, the CDR3 reads TGTGCCAGCAGCTTAGATCCGGGACTAGAAACCCTGGACACCGGGGAGCTGTTTTTT.

This sequence joins TRBV19 and TRBJ1-5; no firm D call. The V gene lost 4 bases and the J gene lost 5 bases, with 9 bases spanning the gap. Germline loops: CDR1 LNHDA, CDR2 SQIVND (reference sequence). This CDR3 is 13 amino acids long. The CDR3 DNA is TGTGCCAGTAGTAAGTCGGGGTATCAGCCCCAGCATTTT. It is translated as CASSKSGYQPQHF.

The V gene is TRBV6-5, the J gene TRBJ1-5; TRBD1 matches at 7 bases. Germline trimming cut 5 bases from V and 7 bases from J; bases unmatched to any gene: 5. The CDR3 is 13 residues long. The germline gives CDR1 MNHEY, CDR2 SVGAGI. CDR3 DNA sequence: TGTGCCAGCAGTACAGGGGTACGACAGCCCCAGCATTTT. Encoded protein: CASSTGVRQPQHF.

The chain joins TRBV27 to TRBJ2-4, with D possibly being TRBD2 (5 bases). In germline, CDR1 is MNHEY, CDR2 SMNVEV (reference sequence). The CDR3 sequence is 14 residues long. V was shortened by 3 bases and J by 8 bases, with 14 bases between the two germline ends. CDR3 in amino acids: CASSFNQAADIQYF. The DNA of the CDR3 is TGTGCCAGCAGTTTCAACCAGGCAGCGGACATTCAGTACTTC.

The chain uses TRBV2 and TRBJ2-5, with a possible D match to TRBD2 (6 bases). V dropped 9 bases and J dropped 5 bases, with 16 bases sitting between them. The CDR3 length is 13 residues. Germline-derived CDR1 and CDR2 are SNHLY and FYNNEI. Here the CDR3 DNA reads TGTGCCAGTTGGGGCGGGATTACTGAGACCCAGTACTTC. Translation: CASWGGITETQYF.

The V and J genes are TRBV4-1 and TRBJ2-5; 10 bases agree with TRBD1. The V gene's germline CDR1 is MGHRA and CDR2 YSYEKL. Losses at the gene ends were 5 bases for V and 2 bases for J; bases not matched to a gene: 2. The CDR3 contains 14 residues. CDR3 amino acids: CASSGTGVQETQYF. CDR3 nucleotide sequence: TGCGCCAGCAGCGGGACAGGGGTTCAAGAGACCCAGTACTTC.

There are a few counts of this clone. The rearrangement joins TRBV30 to TRBJ1-2; no reliable D call. V lost 3 bases and J lost 2, with 10 bases in between. The CDR3 has 13 amino acids. Germline V gene data show CDR1 as GTSNPN and CDR2 as SVGIG (reference sequence). The CDR3 nucleotides read TGTGCCTGGAGAGTCCCGGGGAACTATGGCTACACCTTC. This codes for CAWRVPGNYGYTF.

The J gene is TRBJ2-3, the V gene TRBV9; D is uncertain. Deletions cut 4 bases from V and 2 bases from J, with 5 bases between. From germline, CDR1 is SGDLS and CDR2 YYNGEE. This CDR3 contains 12 residues. The CDR3 here is CASSPTTDTQYF. The CDR3 nucleotides are TGTGCCAGCAGCCCTACCACAGATACGCAGTATTTT.

As DNA, the CDR3 is TGTGCCAGCAGCCAAGGGGGGACAGGGTCCTACAATGAGCAGTTCTTC. Protein: CASSQGGTGSYNEQFF. The chain is built from TRBV14 and TRBJ2-1, with 9 nucleotides matching TRBD1. This CDR3 has 16 amino acids. V trimming: 1 base; J trimming: 1 base; junction bases outside the gene matches: 2. Per germline, CDR1 SGHDN and CDR2 FVKESK. Based on the CDR3 plus reference TRBV14 and TRBJ2-1, the full variable domain is EAGVTQFPSHSVIEKGQTVTLRCDPISGHDNLYWYRRVMGKEIKFLLHFVKESKQDESGMPNNRFLAERTGGTYSTLKVQPAELEDSGVYFCASSQGGTGSYNEQFFGPGTRLTVL.

The chain employs TRBV10-3 and TRBJ2-7, with D possibly being TRBD2 (7 bases). V lost 2 bases to trimming and J lost 2 bases, with 10 bases between them. Looked up from germline, CDR1 is ENHRY and CDR2 is SYGVKD. This CDR3 is built from 14 residues. The DNA of the CDR3 is TGTGCCATCAGTGAGGCGGGGGCTACCTACGAGCAGTACTTC. Its protein is CAISEAGATYEQYF.

V usage is TRBV6-6 and J usage is TRBJ2-7; 7 nucleotides align to TRBD1. Per germline, CDR1 MNHNY and CDR2 SVGAGI (reference sequence). V gave up 6 bases and J gave up 2 bases; unmatched junction bases: 13. CDR3 length: 16 residues. The CDR3 DNA sequence: TGTGCCAGCAGAAAGGGGCCACAGGGGACCCCCTACGAGCAGTACTTC. Amino acids: CASRKGPQGTPYEQYF.

The V and J genes are TRBV9 and TRBJ2-6; D is uncertain. With 1 base removed from V and 0 bases from J, the gap between germline ends came to 8 bases. The CDR3 extends over 16 amino acids. Germline V lookup: CDR1 SGDLS, CDR2 YYNGEE. CDR3 sequence (DNA): TGTGCCAGCAGCGTAAGTACAGACTCTGGGGCCAACGTCCTGACTTTC. Translating gives CASSVSTDSGANVLTF.

The chain has TRBV27 and TRBJ2-7, with 7 nucleotides matching TRBD1. The trim removed 4 bases at V and 5 bases at J, leaving 5 bases unmatched. Germline loops: CDR1 MNHEY, CDR2 SMNVEV (reference sequence). The CDR3 loop spans 13 amino acids. The CDR3 sequence is CASSSTGNHEQYF. Written as DNA, the CDR3 is TGTGCCAGCAGTTCGACAGGGAATCACGAGCAGTACTTC.

The rearrangement joins TRBV9 to TRBJ2-2, with 12 bases identical to TRBD1. J lost 2 bases, V lost 2 bases, and 7 bases had no gene match. The CDR3 sequence is 18 residues long. Germline CDR1 SGDLS, CDR2 YYNGEE. The CDR3 protein is CASSVRGTGGLNTGELFF. Written as DNA, the CDR3 is TGTGCCAGCAGCGTTCGGGGGACAGGGGGCCTTAACACCGGGGAGCTGTTTTTT.

The V and J genes are TRBV18 and TRBJ1-1; 9 nucleotides line up with TRBD1. CDR3 length: 16 residues. Trimming cost V 6 bases and J 2 bases; bases outside gene matches: 10. Germline CDR1 and CDR2: KGHSH and LQKENI. The CDR3 sequence is CASSQGQGPSNTEAFF. The DNA of the CDR3 is TGTGCCAGCTCTCAGGGACAGGGTCCATCCAACACTGAAGCTTTCTTT.

The CDR3 sequence: CSVADGLLGNQPQHF. CDR3 bases: TGCAGCGTCGCGGACGGACTGCTGGGCAATCAGCCCCAGCATTTT. The gene calls are TRBV29-1 and TRBJ1-5; D is undetermined. Germline CDR1 reads SQVTM; CDR2 reads ANQGSEA. CDR3 length equals 15 residues. Trimming removed 6 bases from V and 2 bases from J, with 17 bases in between.

The chain joins TRBV11-3 to TRBJ1-1, with TRBD1 as a possible D gene (6 bases). Germline CDR1 and CDR2: SGHNT and YENEEA. The CDR3 is made up of 17 amino acids. Deletions cut 5 bases from V and 4 bases from J, with 23 bases between. The CDR3 loop reads CASSPKKWAGVSTEAFF. CDR3 in DNA: TGTGCCAGCAGCCCAAAGAAATGGGCAGGGGTGAGCACTGAAGCTTTCTTT.

This chain connects TRBV5-1 to TRBJ1-4, with 9 nucleotides matching TRBD1. Looked up from germline, CDR1 is SGHRS and CDR2 is YFSETQ. The V gene end was trimmed by 4 bases and the J gene end by 1 base; junction bases not matched to a gene: 2. CDR3 size: 15 residues. CDR3 nucleotides: TGCGCCAGCAGCACGACAGGGGGAACTAATGAAAAACTGTTTTTT. Amino acid sequence: CASSTTGGTNEKLFF.

V is TRBV6-1 and J is TRBJ1-6, with D possibly being TRBD1 (6 bases). The CDR3 has 17 amino acids. The germline V gene encodes CDR1 MNHNS and CDR2 SASEGT. V lost 3 bases, J lost 0 bases, and 12 bases lay in between. The CDR3 protein is CASSDHRESSYNSPLHF. The CDR3 DNA follows: TGTGCCAGCAGTGATCACAGGGAAAGCTCCTATAATTCACCCCTCCACTTT.

The chain has TRBV7-2 and TRBJ1-6; tentatively, D is TRBD1 (6 bases). CDR3 length: 14 amino acids. The germline V and J ends were trimmed by 7 bases and 8 bases, with 15 bases remaining between them. Germline CDR1 and CDR2: SGHTA and FQGNSA. The CDR3 nucleotides read TGTGCCAGCACCTTCGGGGGGCGTTATTCACCCCTCCACTTT. It translates to CASTFGGRYSPLHF.